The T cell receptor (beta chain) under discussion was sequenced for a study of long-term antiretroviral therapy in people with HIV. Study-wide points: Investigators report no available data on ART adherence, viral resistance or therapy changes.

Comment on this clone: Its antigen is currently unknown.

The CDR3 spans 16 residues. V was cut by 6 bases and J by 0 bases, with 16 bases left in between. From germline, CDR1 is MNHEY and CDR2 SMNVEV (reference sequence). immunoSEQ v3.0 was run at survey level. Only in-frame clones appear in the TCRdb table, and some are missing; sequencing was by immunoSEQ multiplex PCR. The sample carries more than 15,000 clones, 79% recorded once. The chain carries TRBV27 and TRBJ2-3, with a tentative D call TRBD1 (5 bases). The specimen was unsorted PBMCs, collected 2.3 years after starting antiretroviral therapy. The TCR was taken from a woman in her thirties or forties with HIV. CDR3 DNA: TGTGCCAGCAGCTTCCTAGGGGCCGGAAGCACAGATACGCAGTATTTT. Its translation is CASSFLGAGSTDTQYF.